This TCR beta chain is drawn from a study of cytomegalovirus exposure and HLA in healthy donors. V lost 3 bases and J 6 bases, leaving 14 bases between the germline ends. Germline V CDR1 and CDR2: MNHEY, SMNVEV (reference sequence). This CDR3 has 14 residues. Repertoires were generated with immunoSEQ multiplex PCR, while TCRdb's copy carries only in-frame clones and drops some. The table records 150,000 to 200,000 clones, approximately 87% of them present only once. On this clone itself: The antigen is undetermined.

Study-level points and caveats: It was around 160 TCR beta chains that were listed as cytomegalovirus-associated. Subsequent analysis found a tendency for first-cohort TCR clusters to co-occur within the 95 to 150 validation repertoires.

This TCR was sampled from a woman aged 25 to 39 in good health and CMV-seronegative. Sample: PBMCs. The chain joins TRBV27 to TRBJ1-2; a possible D gene is TRBD1 (6 bases). The CDR3 protein is CASSLGHTGDGYTF. CDR3 nucleotides: TGTGCCAGCAGTTTGGGACACACGGGCGATGGCTACACCTTC.